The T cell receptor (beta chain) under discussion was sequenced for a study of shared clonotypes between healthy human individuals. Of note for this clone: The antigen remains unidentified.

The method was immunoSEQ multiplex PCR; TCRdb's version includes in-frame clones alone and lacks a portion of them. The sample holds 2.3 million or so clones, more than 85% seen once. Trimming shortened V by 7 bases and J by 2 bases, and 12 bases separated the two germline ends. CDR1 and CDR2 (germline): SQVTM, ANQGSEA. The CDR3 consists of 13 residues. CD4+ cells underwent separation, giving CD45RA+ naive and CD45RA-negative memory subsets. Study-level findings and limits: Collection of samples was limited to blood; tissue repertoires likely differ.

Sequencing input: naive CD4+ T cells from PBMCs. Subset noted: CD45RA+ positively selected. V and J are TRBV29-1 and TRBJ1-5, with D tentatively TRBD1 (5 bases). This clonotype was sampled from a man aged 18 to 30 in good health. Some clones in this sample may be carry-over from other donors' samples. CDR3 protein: CSAVGEGNQPQHF. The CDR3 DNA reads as TGCAGCGCCGTAGGGGAAGGCAATCAGCCCCAGCATTTT.